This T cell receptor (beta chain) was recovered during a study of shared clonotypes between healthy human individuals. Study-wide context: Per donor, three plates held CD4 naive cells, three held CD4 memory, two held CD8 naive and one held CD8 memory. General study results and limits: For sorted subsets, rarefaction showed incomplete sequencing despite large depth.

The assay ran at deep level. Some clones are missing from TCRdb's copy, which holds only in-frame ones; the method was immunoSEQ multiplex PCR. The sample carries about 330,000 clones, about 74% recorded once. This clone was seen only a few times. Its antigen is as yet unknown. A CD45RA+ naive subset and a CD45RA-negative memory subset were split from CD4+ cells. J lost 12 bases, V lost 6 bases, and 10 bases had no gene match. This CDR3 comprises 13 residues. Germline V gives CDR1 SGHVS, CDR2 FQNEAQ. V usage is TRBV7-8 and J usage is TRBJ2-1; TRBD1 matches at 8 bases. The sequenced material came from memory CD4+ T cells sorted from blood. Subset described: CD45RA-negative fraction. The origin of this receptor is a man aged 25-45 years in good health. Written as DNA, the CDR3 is TGTGCCAGCAGTCCTAAGTCCGGGACAGGGCAGTTCTTC. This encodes CASSPKSGTGQFF.